Following are 30 T cell receptor beta chains from one sample sequenced in a study of blood T cell repertoires in COVID-19. Profiled with immunoSEQ multiplex PCR; TCRdb holds only in-frame clones, not every one. The sample yields tens of thousands of clones, around 86% seen once. Sequencing used peripheral blood. These receptors were taken from a human donor in a cohort sampled during active COVID-19.

The chain links TRBV6-4 to TRBJ2-3; 11 bases line up with TRBD2. Germline lookup yields CDR1 MRHNA and CDR2 SNTAGT. This CDR3 has 15 residues. The trim removed 2 bases at V and 7 bases at J, leaving 5 bases unmatched. The CDR3 spells CASSDPGLAGNTQYF. The DNA for the CDR3 is TGTGCCAGCAGTGACCCCGGACTAGCGGGCAATACGCAGTATTTT.

V gene TRBV27 combines with J gene TRBJ2-3; TRBD1 might be the D (6 bases). This CDR3 contains 15 residues. The germline V gene has CDR1 MNHEY and CDR2 SMNVEV (reference sequence). V gave up 6 bases and J gave up 7 bases, with 20 bases separating them. CDR3 nucleotides: TGTGCCAGCAGCAATGCGAGGGGGAAGACAAATACGCAGTATTTT. Protein sequence: CASSNARGKTNTQYF.

The chain is built from TRBV24-1 and TRBJ2-3, with 7 bases matching TRBD1. The CDR3 is 16 residues long. The junction had 10 bases not matched to a gene; V was cut back by 4 bases and J by 4 bases. Germline CDR1 KGHDR, CDR2 SFDVKD. CDR3 in DNA: TGTGCCACCAGTGAGGACCGGGACAGCAGGCCAGATACGCAGTATTTT. It translates to CATSEDRDSRPDTQYF.

V and J are TRBV27 and TRBJ2-1, with D maybe TRBD2 (6 bases). V was clipped by 7 bases and J by 5 bases, with 15 bases between them. This CDR3 has 14 residues. Looked up from germline, CDR1 is MNHEY and CDR2 is SMNVEV (reference sequence). The CDR3, as DNA: TGTGCCAGCATCCAAAGAACGGGGGACAATGAGCAGTTCTTC. This gives the protein CASIQRTGDNEQFF.

The gene calls are TRBV28 and TRBJ1-1, with D maybe TRBD1 (5 bases). V was pared by 8 bases and J by 5 bases, with 24 bases between. Germline CDR1 is MDHEN and CDR2 is SYDVKM. The CDR3 has 16 residues. This CDR3 reads CASRSPRQLRSTEAFF. CDR3 DNA: TGTGCCAGCCGAAGTCCCCGACAGCTACGGTCGACTGAAGCTTTCTTT.

The rearrangement joins TRBV7-3 to TRBJ1-1; TRBD1 agrees at 9 bases. V lost 8 bases and J lost 1; bases outside the gene matches: 2. Germline V gives CDR1 SGHTA, CDR2 FQGTGA. This CDR3 contains 13 residues. In nucleotides, the CDR3 is TGTGCCAGCGGACAGGGGTCGAACACTGAAGCTTTCTTT. Translated, it gives CASGQGSNTEAFF.

The V call is TRBV27, the J call TRBJ1-4, with D tentatively TRBD1 (6 bases). Per the germline V gene, CDR1 is MNHEY and CDR2 is SMNVEV (reference sequence). The CDR3 is 16 residues long. V was cut by 3 bases and J by 6 bases, with 17 bases left in between. CDR3 coding DNA: TGTGCCAGCAGTTTGCAGGGGACGGGGTGGGATGAAAAACTGTTTTTT. The encoded protein is CASSLQGTGWDEKLFF.

The genes are TRBV9 and TRBJ1-5, with a weak D call TRBD1 (5 bases). This CDR3 is 15 amino acids long. From germline, CDR1 is SGDLS and CDR2 YYNGEE. Trimming cost V 5 bases and J 1 base, with 13 bases left between them. The CDR3 DNA reads TGTGCCAGCAGTCCCCAGGGAACCAGCAATCAGCCCCAGCATTTT. Protein sequence: CASSPQGTSNQPQHF.

The rearrangement uses TRBV29-1 and TRBJ1-1; unclear D gene. Trimming pared 1 base from V and 2 bases from J, leaving 20 bases between. CDR3 length: 17 residues. Germline loops: CDR1 SQVTM, CDR2 ANQGSEA. The CDR3 coding sequence is TGCAGCGTTGAAGGCAGCTCGCTGAACTATGAAAACACTGAAGCTTTCTTT. This encodes CSVEGSSLNYENTEAFF.

The rearrangement uses TRBV7-6 and TRBJ2-3, with D maybe TRBD2 (6 bases). Germline assignment: CDR1 SGHVS and CDR2 FNYEAQ. CDR3 length equals 13 residues. Trimming stripped 1 base from V and 6 bases from J, with 8 bases between. The CDR3 sequence: CASSLGREDTQYF. CDR3 nucleotides: TGTGCCAGCAGCTTAGGTCGGGAGGATACGCAGTATTTT. The variable domain in full, with the rest retrieved from reference TRBV7-6 and TRBJ2-3, is GAGVSQSPRYKVTKRGQDVALRCDPISGHVSLYWYRQALGQGPEFLTYFNYEAQQDKSGLPNDRFSAERPEGSISTLTIQRTEQRDSAMYRCASSLGREDTQYFGPGTRLTVL.

The rearrangement uses TRBV5-1 and TRBJ2-3, with 11 positions matching TRBD1. Per the germline V gene, CDR1 is SGHRS and CDR2 is YFSETQ. V was pared by 1 base and J by 6 bases, with 4 bases of the junction left unmatched. CDR3 length: 15 residues. The CDR3 is CASSLSRDRGDTQYF. The CDR3 nucleotides read TGCGCCAGCAGCTTGTCTAGGGACAGGGGGGATACGCAGTATTTT.

This chain joins TRBV27 and TRBJ2-1; TRBD2 is a possible D gene (6 bases). Germline-derived CDR1 and CDR2 are MNHEY and SMNVEV (reference sequence). Trimming left V 5 bases short and J 3 bases short, with 11 bases between. There are 14 residues in the CDR3. The CDR3: CASSHGTGYNEQFF. The CDR3, as DNA: TGTGCCAGCAGTCACGGGACTGGCTACAATGAGCAGTTCTTC.

This clone appeared once. The V call is TRBV5-1, the J call TRBJ2-3; 9 bases line up with TRBD2. The trim removed 3 bases at V and 2 bases at J, leaving 7 bases unmatched. The CDR3 is made up of 16 amino acids. Germline V lookup: CDR1 SGHRS, CDR2 YFSETQ. In DNA form, the CDR3 reads TGCGCCAGCAGCTCCTGGACTAGCGAACTCACAGATACGCAGTATTTT. It translates to CASSSWTSELTDTQYF. Full variable domain (rest looked up from reference TRBV5-1 and TRBJ2-3): KAGVTQTPRYLIKTRGQQVTLSCSPISGHRSVSWYQQTPGQGLQFLFEYFSETQRNKGNFPGRFSGRQFSNSRSEMNVSTLELGDSALYLCASSSWTSELTDTQYFGPGTRLTVL.

This clone showed up just once. This chain uses TRBV11-2 with TRBJ1-1; D perhaps matches TRBD1 (6 bases). The V end was cut by 2 bases, the J end by 2 bases, with 9 bases between. CDR1 is SGHAT and CDR2 is FQNNGV in the germline V gene. The CDR3 sequence is 14 residues long. The CDR3 bases are TGTGCCAGCAGCTTATTCAGGGGAAACACTGAAGCTTTCTTT. Amino acids: CASSLFRGNTEAFF.

The chain employs TRBV18 and TRBJ2-1, with TRBD1 identical over 8 bases. CDR3 size: 14 residues. V dropped 2 bases and J dropped 9; count of bases not matched to a gene: 6. Germline V lookup: CDR1 KGHSH, CDR2 LQKENI. In nucleotides, the CDR3 is TGTGCCAGCTCACCAGACGGACAGGGCAGTGAGCAGTTCTTC. It is translated as CASSPDGQGSEQFF. Supplemented by reference TRBV18 and TRBJ2-1, the full variable domain reads NAGVMQNPRHLVRRRGQEARLRCSPMKGHSHVYWYRQLPEEGLKFMVYLQKENIIDESGMPKERFSAEFPKEGPSILRIQQVVRGDSAAYFCASSPDGQGSEQFFGPGTRLTVL.

This clone has only a few counts. CDR3 in amino acids: CASSLVVAPYEQYF. CDR3 DNA: TGCGCCAGCAGCTTGGTAGTAGCTCCCTACGAGCAGTACTTC. The chain recombines TRBV5-1 with TRBJ2-7, with D uncertain. This CDR3 comprises 14 residues. Trimming pared 0 bases from V and 2 bases from J, leaving 9 bases between. In germline, CDR1 is SGHRS, CDR2 YFSETQ.

This clone has only one observation. The chain combines TRBV5-4 with TRBJ2-7; 7 nucleotides align to TRBD2. This CDR3 is 14 amino acids long. Germline CDR1 is SGHNT and CDR2 is YYREEE (reference sequence). With V trimmed by 5 bases and J by 0 bases, 5 bases remained unmatched. The CDR3 loop is CASRSTSDSYEQYF. DNA of the CDR3: TGTGCCAGCAGATCCACTAGCGACTCCTACGAGCAGTACTTC.

This clone was seen a single time. The chain recombines TRBV10-3 with TRBJ1-4; possible D gene TRBD1, 5 bases. Trimming pared 4 bases from V and 2 bases from J, leaving 11 bases between. CDR1 ENHRY and CDR2 SYGVKD come from the germline V gene. The CDR3 is 15 residues long. The CDR3, as DNA: TGTGCCATCAGTGGGTCGGGGCAGACTAATGAAAAACTGTTTTTT. This gives the protein CAISGSGQTNEKLFF.

The chain has TRBV11-2 and TRBJ2-7; 8 nucleotides match TRBD2. CDR1 is SGHAT, CDR2 FQNNGV, per germline. The CDR3 length is 15 residues. The V and J ends lost 1 base and 3 bases, in that order; junction bases with no gene match: 5. The CDR3 DNA follows: TGTGCCAGCAGCTTAGCGCGAAGCGGGAGCTACGAGCAGTACTTC. Its translation is CASSLARSGSYEQYF.

The rearrangement joins TRBV9 to TRBJ1-2; TRBD1 agrees at 7 bases. The V gene's germline CDR1 is SGDLS and CDR2 YYNGEE. CDR3 length: 15 residues. The junction had 8 bases not matched to a gene; V was cut back by 4 bases and J by 2 bases. The CDR3 here is CASSFGQDQNYGYTF. The CDR3 nucleotides read TGTGCCAGCAGCTTCGGACAGGACCAGAACTATGGCTACACCTTC.

The chain combines TRBV18 with TRBJ2-3; 11 bases are shared with TRBD2. Germline V gene data show CDR1 as KGHSH and CDR2 as LQKENI. V lost 3 bases and J lost 0; bases outside the gene matches: 14. This CDR3 has 20 residues. The CDR3 sequence is CASSPFGQTSGMTSTDTQYF. Here the CDR3 DNA reads TGTGCCAGCTCACCGTTCGGACAGACTAGCGGGATGACTAGCACAGATACGCAGTATTTT.

The chain combines TRBV28 with TRBJ2-7, with a possible D match to TRBD1 (6 bases). Germline V gene lookup returns CDR1 MDHEN and CDR2 SYDVKM. CDR3 size: 15 residues. V lost 5 bases to trimming and J lost 0 bases, with 14 bases between them. CDR3 sequence reads: CASSLSQGFSYEQYF. CDR3 nucleotide sequence: TGTGCCAGCAGTCTAAGTCAGGGGTTCTCCTACGAGCAGTACTTC.

This clone appeared many times. V is TRBV5-1 and J is TRBJ2-3, with 8 bases lining up with TRBD1. Trimming removed 4 bases from V and 6 bases from J; junction bases left unmatched: 10. The CDR3 contains 15 residues. The germline V gene encodes CDR1 SGHRS and CDR2 YFSETQ. CDR3 region: CASSISGGSMDTQYF. The CDR3 DNA follows: TGCGCCAGCAGCATTTCAGGGGGCTCGATGGATACGCAGTATTTT.

This clone was seen a single time. In the same sample, other DNA sequences code for this CDR3. V and J are TRBV28 and TRBJ2-3; TRBD2 might be the D (6 bases). The CDR3 has 13 residues. The V and J ends lost 6 bases and 4 bases respectively, with 11 bases between them. Germline values: CDR1 MDHEN, CDR2 SYDVKM. CDR3 protein: CASSLPGADTQYF. The DNA of the CDR3 is TGTGCCAGCAGCTTGCCGGGGGCAGATACGCAGTATTTT. The full variable domain, completed using reference TRBV28 and TRBJ2-3, is DVKVTQSSRYLVKRTGEKVFLECVQDMDHENMFWYRQDPGLGLRLIYFSYDVKMKEKGDIPEGYSVSREKKERFSLILESASTNQTSMYLCASSLPGADTQYFGPGTRLTVL.

The V and J genes are TRBV5-6 and TRBJ1-5; a weak D match, TRBD1 (6 bases). Per the germline V gene, CDR1 is SGHDT and CDR2 is YYEEEE. The length of the CDR3 is 14 residues. Trimming stripped 3 bases from V and 5 bases from J, with 12 bases between. In DNA, the CDR3 is TGTGCCAGCAGCTCCTGGGACACTCATCAGCCCCAGCATTTT. Translated: CASSSWDTHQPQHF.

This rearrangement joins TRBV10-3 to TRBJ2-2, with TRBD1 as a possible D gene (5 bases). The length of the CDR3 is 15 residues. Trimming cost V 3 bases and J 0 bases, with 8 bases left between them. Germline-derived CDR1 and CDR2 are ENHRY and SYGVKD. The CDR3 is CAISEGVSNTGELFF. The DNA for the CDR3 is TGTGCCATCAGTGAAGGGGTTTCGAACACCGGGGAGCTGTTTTTT.

The chain uses TRBV4-1 and TRBJ2-1; tentatively, D is TRBD2 (6 bases). The V gene lost 0 bases and the J gene lost 2 bases, with 17 bases spanning the gap. The CDR3 contains 18 residues. Germline lookup yields CDR1 MGHRA and CDR2 YSYEKL. The CDR3 sequence: CASSQEGRGGTTYNEQFF. The CDR3 region has the DNA TGCGCCAGCAGCCAAGAAGGAAGGGGCGGGACCACCTACAATGAGCAGTTCTTC.

J is TRBJ1-6 and V is TRBV28, with 10 nucleotides matching TRBD1. Looked up from germline, CDR1 is MDHEN and CDR2 is SYDVKM. The CDR3 length is 15 residues. V was pared by 6 bases and J by 6 bases, with 5 bases of the junction left unmatched. CDR3 region: CASRPGQGSNSPLHF. CDR3 sequence (DNA): TGTGCCAGCAGGCCGGGACAGGGGAGTAATTCACCCCTCCACTTT.

This chain joins TRBV9 and TRBJ2-1, with 10 nucleotides matching TRBD2. The CDR3 length is 19 residues. V trimming: 0 bases; J trimming: 4 bases; junction bases outside the gene matches: 13. Germline CDR1 and CDR2: SGDLS and YYNGEE. CDR3 sequence (DNA): TGTGCCAGCAGCGTAGGGCTAGCGGGAGAATGGCCGGGTTACAATGAGCAGTTCTTC. The encoded protein is CASSVGLAGEWPGYNEQFF.

V usage is TRBV11-2 and J usage is TRBJ2-5, with 9 bases lining up with TRBD1. The CDR3 length is 15 residues. Germline CDR1 SGHAT, CDR2 FQNNGV. Germline trimming cut 5 bases from V and 5 bases from J; bases unmatched to any gene: 9. In nucleotides, the CDR3 is TGTGCCAGCAGCACTAATCCCGGACAGGGGGAGACCCAGTACTTC. It codes for CASSTNPGQGETQYF.